This T cell receptor (beta chain) was sequenced for a study of tumor-infiltrating lymphocytes in localized non-small cell lung cancer. Study-wide background: The cohort mixed smokers and never-smokers, several histologies, and some post-neoadjuvant-chemotherapy samples.

Germline assignment: CDR1 SGHVS and CDR2 FQNEAQ. The CDR3 runs 20 residues. Unmatched junction bases numbered 16, after V lost 1 base and J lost 3 bases. Study conclusions and caveats: T-cell fraction did not differ between immunotypes IM1 and IM2.

About this clone itself: The antigen is unknown.

Data came from immunoSEQ multiplex PCR; TCRdb stores just in-frame clones and leaves some out. Of 8,000 to 9,500 clones listed, approximately 79% are singletons. The chain couples TRBV7-8 to TRBJ2-1; 9 positions match TRBD1. This clonotype was obtained from a human donor with non-small cell lung cancer. The specimen sequenced was uninvolved lung tissue not adjacent to the tumor. The CDR3 spells CASSLVGQGIGGAVYNEQFF. The CDR3 nucleotides are TGTGCCAGCAGCTTAGTGGGACAGGGCATCGGTGGGGCCGTCTACAATGAGCAGTTCTTC.